Sequencing of this TCR beta chain was carried out in a study of OX40 agonist ivuxolimab in advanced cancers. Libraries were prepared by immunoSEQ multiplex PCR; TCRdb keeps only in-frame clonotypes and omits some of them. The table includes some 70,000 clones, approximately 90% detected once. This CDR3 is built from 15 residues. Germline V gene lookup returns CDR1 SGHRS and CDR2 YFSETQ. After removal of 1 base from V and 5 bases from J, the junction contained 7 bases not matched to a gene. The specimen was CD4+ or CD8+ T cells sorted from blood, collected in a trial of the OX40 agonist ivuxolimab. This chain links TRBV5-1 with TRBJ1-1; TRBD1 agrees at 8 bases. This TCR was sampled from an adult with an advanced solid tumor such as melanoma, head and neck, liver or kidney cancer. CDR3 protein: CASSLPGQVSTEAFF. The CDR3 bases are TGCGCCAGCAGCTTGCCGGGACAGGTATCTACTGAAGCTTTCTTT.